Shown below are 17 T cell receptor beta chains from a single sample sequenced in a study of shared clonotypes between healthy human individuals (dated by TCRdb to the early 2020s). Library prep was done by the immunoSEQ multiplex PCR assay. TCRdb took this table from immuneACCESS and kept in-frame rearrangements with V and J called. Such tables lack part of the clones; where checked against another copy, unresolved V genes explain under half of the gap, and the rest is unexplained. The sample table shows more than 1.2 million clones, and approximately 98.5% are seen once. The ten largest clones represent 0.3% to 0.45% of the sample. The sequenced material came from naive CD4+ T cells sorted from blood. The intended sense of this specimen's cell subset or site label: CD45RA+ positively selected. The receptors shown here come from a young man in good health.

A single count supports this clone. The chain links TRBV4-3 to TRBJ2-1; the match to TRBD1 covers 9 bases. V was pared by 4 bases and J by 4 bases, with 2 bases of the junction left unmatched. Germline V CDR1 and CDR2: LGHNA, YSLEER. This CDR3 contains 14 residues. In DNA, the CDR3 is TGCGCCAGCAGCCCCGGGACAGGGTACAATGAGCAGTTCTTC. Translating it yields CASSPGTGYNEQFF.

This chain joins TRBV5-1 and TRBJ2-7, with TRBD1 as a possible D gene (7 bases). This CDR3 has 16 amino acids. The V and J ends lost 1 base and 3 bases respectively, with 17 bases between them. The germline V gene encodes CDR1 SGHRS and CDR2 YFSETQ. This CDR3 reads CASSLIFGGDSYEQYF. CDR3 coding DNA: TGCGCCAGCAGCTTGATTTTCGGCGGGGACAGCTACGAGCAGTACTTC.

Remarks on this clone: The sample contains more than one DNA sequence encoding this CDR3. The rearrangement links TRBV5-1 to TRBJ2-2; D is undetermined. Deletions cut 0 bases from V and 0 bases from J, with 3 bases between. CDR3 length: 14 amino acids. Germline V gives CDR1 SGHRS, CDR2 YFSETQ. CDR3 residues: CASSLDSNTGELFF. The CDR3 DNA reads TGCGCCAGCAGCTTGGACTCGAACACCGGGGAGCTGTTTTTT.

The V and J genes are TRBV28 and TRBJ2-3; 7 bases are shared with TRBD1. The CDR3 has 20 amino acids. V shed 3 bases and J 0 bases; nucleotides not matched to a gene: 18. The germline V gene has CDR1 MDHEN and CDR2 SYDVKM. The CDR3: CASSFGDFPGDSSSTDTQYF. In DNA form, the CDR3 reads TGTGCCAGCAGTTTTGGGGATTTCCCCGGGGACAGCTCTAGCACAGATACGCAGTATTTT.

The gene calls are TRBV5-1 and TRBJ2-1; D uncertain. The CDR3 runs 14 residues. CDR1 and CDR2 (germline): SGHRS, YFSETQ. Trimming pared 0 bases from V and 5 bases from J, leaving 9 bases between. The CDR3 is CASSLDSSHNEQFF. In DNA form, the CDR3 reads TGCGCCAGCAGCTTGGACTCCAGCCACAATGAGCAGTTCTTC.

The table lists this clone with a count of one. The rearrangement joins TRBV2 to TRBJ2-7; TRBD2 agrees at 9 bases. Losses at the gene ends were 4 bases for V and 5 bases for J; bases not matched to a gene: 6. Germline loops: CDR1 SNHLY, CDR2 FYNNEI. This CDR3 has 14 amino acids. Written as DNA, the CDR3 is TGTGCCAGCAGTGTCTCTAGCGGGATAGACGAGCAGTACTTC. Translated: CASSVSSGIDEQYF.

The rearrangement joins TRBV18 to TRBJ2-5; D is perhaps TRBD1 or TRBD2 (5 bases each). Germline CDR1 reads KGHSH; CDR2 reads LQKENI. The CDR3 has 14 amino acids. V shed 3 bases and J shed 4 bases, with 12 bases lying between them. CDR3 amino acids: CASSPGARRETQYF. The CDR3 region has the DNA TGTGCCAGCTCACCCGGGGCTAGGAGAGAGACCCAGTACTTC.

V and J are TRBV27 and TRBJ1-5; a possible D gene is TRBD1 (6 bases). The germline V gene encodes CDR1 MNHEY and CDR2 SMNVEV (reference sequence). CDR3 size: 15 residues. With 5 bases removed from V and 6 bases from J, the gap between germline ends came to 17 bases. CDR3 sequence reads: CASSAYGTPGQPQHF. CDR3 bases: TGTGCCAGCAGTGCCTATGGGACACCTGGTCAGCCCCAGCATTTT.

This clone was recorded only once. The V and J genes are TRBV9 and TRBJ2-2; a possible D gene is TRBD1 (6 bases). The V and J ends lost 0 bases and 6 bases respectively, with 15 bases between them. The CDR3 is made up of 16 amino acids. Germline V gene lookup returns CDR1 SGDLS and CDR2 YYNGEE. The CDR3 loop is CASSVGPATGPGELFF. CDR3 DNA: TGTGCCAGCAGCGTAGGGCCCGCAACAGGGCCCGGGGAGCTGTTTTTT.

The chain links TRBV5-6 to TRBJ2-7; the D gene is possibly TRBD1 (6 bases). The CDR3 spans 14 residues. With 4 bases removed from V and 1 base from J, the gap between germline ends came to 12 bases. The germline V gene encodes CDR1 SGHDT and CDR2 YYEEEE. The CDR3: CASSTTGSSYEQYF. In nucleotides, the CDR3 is TGTGCCAGCAGCACAACAGGGTCTTCCTACGAGCAGTACTTC.

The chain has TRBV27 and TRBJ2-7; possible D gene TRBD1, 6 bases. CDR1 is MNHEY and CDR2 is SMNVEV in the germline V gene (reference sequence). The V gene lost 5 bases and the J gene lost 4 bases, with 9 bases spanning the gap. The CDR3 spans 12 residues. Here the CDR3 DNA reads TGTGCCAGCAGTACAGGGACATACGAGCAGTACTTC. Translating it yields CASSTGTYEQYF.

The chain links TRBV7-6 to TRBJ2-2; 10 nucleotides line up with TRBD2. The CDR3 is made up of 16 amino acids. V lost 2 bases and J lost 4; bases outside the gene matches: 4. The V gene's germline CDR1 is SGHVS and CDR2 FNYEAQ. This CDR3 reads CASSLMSGRGTGELFF. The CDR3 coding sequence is TGTGCCAGCAGCTTAATGAGCGGGAGGGGCACCGGGGAGCTGTTTTTT.

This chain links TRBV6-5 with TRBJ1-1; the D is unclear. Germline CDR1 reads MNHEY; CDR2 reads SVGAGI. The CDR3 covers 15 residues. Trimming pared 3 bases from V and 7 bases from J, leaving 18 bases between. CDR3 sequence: CASSYSGSSIGEAFF. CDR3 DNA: TGTGCCAGCAGTTATAGCGGTTCCTCTATAGGTGAAGCTTTCTTT.

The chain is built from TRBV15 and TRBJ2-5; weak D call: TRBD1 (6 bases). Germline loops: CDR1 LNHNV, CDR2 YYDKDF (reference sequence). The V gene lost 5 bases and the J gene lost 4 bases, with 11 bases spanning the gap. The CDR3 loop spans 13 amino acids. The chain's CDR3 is CATSLRQAETQYF. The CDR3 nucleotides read TGTGCCACCAGCTTAAGACAGGCAGAGACCCAGTACTTC. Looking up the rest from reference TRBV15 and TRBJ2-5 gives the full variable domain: DAMVIQNPRYQVTQFGKPVTLSCSQTLNHNVMYWYQQKSSQAPKLLFHYYDKDFNNEADTPDNFQSRRPNTSFCFLDIRSPGLGDTAMYLCATSLRQAETQYFGPGTRLLVL.

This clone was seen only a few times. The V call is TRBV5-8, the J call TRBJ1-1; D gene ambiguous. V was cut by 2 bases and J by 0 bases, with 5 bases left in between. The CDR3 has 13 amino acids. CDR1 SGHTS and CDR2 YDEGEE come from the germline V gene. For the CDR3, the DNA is TGTGCCAGCAGCTTAACAGTGAACACTGAAGCTTTCTTT. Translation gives CASSLTVNTEAFF.

CDR3 amino acids: CARSLALAENPKQETQYF. The CDR3 coding sequence is TGTGCCAGAAGCTTGGCACTAGCGGAAAATCCCAAACAAGAGACCCAGTACTTC. The gene calls are TRBV5-3 and TRBJ2-5; 8 bases are a match to TRBD2. TRBV5-3 belongs to the ORF category, with a function that is uncertain. V trimming: 0 bases; J trimming: 2 bases; junction bases outside the gene matches: 12. The CDR3 is made up of 18 amino acids.

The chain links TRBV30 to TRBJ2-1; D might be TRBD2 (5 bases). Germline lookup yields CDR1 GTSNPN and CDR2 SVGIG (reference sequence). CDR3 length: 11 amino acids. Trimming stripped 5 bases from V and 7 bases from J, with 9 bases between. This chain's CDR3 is CAWGSKNEQFF. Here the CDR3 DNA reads TGTGCCTGGGGGAGTAAGAATGAGCAGTTCTTC.